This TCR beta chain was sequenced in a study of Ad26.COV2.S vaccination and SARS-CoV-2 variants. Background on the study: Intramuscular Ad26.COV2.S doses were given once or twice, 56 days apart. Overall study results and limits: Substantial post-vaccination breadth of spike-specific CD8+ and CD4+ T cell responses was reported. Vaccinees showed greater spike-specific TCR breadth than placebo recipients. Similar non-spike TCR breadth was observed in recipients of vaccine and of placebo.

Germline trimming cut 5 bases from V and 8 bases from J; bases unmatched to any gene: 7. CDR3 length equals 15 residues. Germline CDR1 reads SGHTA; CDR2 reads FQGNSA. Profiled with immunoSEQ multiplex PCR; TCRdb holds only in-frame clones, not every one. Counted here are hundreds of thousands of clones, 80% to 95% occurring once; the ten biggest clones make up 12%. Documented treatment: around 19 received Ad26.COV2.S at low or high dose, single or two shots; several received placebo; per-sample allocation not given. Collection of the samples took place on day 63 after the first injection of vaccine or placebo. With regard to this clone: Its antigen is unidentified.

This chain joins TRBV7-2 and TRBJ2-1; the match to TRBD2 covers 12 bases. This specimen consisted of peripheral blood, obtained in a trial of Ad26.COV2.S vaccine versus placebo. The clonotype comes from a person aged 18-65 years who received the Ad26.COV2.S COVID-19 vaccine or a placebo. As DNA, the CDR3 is TGTGCCAGCAGCCCAGGGACTAGCGGGTTGGATGAGCAGTTCTTC. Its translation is CASSPGTSGLDEQFF.